This T cell receptor (beta chain) was identified during a study of blood T cell repertoires in COVID-19. The germline V gene has CDR1 LGHNA and CDR2 YNFKEQ. The CDR3 covers 16 residues. Trimming removed 0 bases at V and 2 bases at J, with 14 bases between. The table came from immunoSEQ multiplex PCR; TCRdb's copy has only in-frame clones and leaves some out. The sample holds approximately 460,000 clones; 85% to 90% are singletons and the top ten take 0.9%. This clone was detected many times. The TCR originated in a man between 18 and 29 years old with COVID-19, enrolled during active disease. Sequenced input: peripheral blood. This chain links TRBV4-2 with TRBJ2-7; a weak D match, TRBD1 (6 bases). This CDR3 reads CASSQEEATGTYEQYF. The CDR3 nucleotides read TGTGCCAGCAGCCAAGAGGAGGCTACAGGGACCTACGAGCAGTACTTC.